Following are 17 T cell receptor beta chains from one sample sequenced in a study of blood T cells in healthy people across ages. Primers used in a second PCR of about 7 to 12 cycles were a sample-barcoded 5' primer and a J-beta primer mix. One entry per CDR3 protein results from TCRdb running MiXCR on the 5' RACE reads. Among about 1.5 million distinct CDR3 sequences, roughly 43% were seen once, and the ten largest hold approximately 4%. Sequences were obtained from blood. These receptors were taken from a woman aged 18-29 years in good health.

J is TRBJ2-7 and V is TRBV7-2; D is possibly TRBD2 (6 bases). Trimming pared 4 bases from V and 3 bases from J, leaving 13 bases between. CDR3 length: 14 amino acids. Germline CDR1 SGHTA, CDR2 FQGNSA. The CDR3 DNA sequence: TGTGCCAGCAGCTCAACGGGACTGCTCTACGAGCAGTACTTC. Its translation: CASSSTGLLYEQYF.

J is TRBJ2-1 and V is TRBV4-1; 8 bases are a match to TRBD1. The V segment lost 4 bases and the J segment 4 bases; nucleotides outside the gene matches: 15. Germline V gene data show CDR1 as MGHRA and CDR2 as YSYEKL. The CDR3 has 18 residues. CDR3 region: CASSPLRSRGLSYNEQFF. The CDR3 DNA is TGCGCCAGCAGCCCCCTAAGGAGCAGGGGGCTATCTTACAATGAGCAGTTCTTC.

This clonotype has just a few counts. The germline gene is not matched at one end of the junction; a read error may be the cause. The chain uses TRBV12-3 or TRBV12-4 and TRBJ1-1, with 8 bases matching TRBD1. The CDR3 covers 13 residues. The CDR3 loop is CASSTGQGAEAFF. The CDR3 DNA sequence: TGTGCCAGCAGTACTGGGCAGGGGGCTGAGGCTTTCTTT.

The gene calls are TRBV20-1 and TRBJ2-5; D gene unclear. Matching the DNA end better, TRBJ2-7 makes the J call doubtful. The CDR3 has 13 residues. CDR1 is DFQATT, CDR2 SNEGSKA, per germline (reference sequence). This chain's CDR3 is CSASRVAIDEQYF. The CDR3 DNA reads as TGCAGTGCTAGTCGAGTAGCTATTGACGAGCAGTACTTC.

The rearrangement uses TRBV10-3 and TRBJ2-4, with 10 positions matching TRBD2. The DNA end is more similar to TRBJ2-7, so the J call may be wrong. The V gene's germline CDR1 is ENHRY and CDR2 SYGVKD. The length of the CDR3 is 13 residues. As DNA, the CDR3 is TGTGGCATAAGCGGGGGGGAATCCTACGAGCAGTACTTC. Translated: CGISGGESYEQYF.

This chain connects TRBV2 to TRBJ2-3; tentatively, D is TRBD2 (6 bases). Trimming removed 4 bases from V and 2 bases from J, with 16 bases in between. This CDR3 contains 16 residues. Germline values: CDR1 SNHLY, CDR2 FYNNEI. The CDR3 DNA sequence: TGTGCCAGCAGTGGAACGCGGACTAACCCCACAGATACGCAGTATTTT. Translated, it gives CASSGTRTNPTDTQYF.

The chain employs TRBV6-7 and TRBJ2-1; no clear D. TRBV6-7 is sorted into the ORF group, with uncertain function. This CDR3 has 15 residues. The ends were cut back, 6 bases at V and 7 bases at J, with 19 bases in the middle. Written as DNA, the CDR3 is TGTGCCAGCAGGTACCTAGTTCAGAATCGGAATGAGCAGTTCTTC. This gives the protein CASRYLVQNRNEQFF.

This clonotype appeared a few times. The J gene is TRBJ2-7, the V gene TRBV15, with 11 bases fitting TRBD2. Germline assignment: CDR1 LNHNV and CDR2 YYDKDF (reference sequence). Germline trimming cut 5 bases from V and 3 bases from J; bases unmatched to any gene: 9. The CDR3 consists of 16 residues. CDR3: CATSGQLAGAVYEQYF. CDR3 coding DNA: TGTGCCACCAGCGGTCAACTAGCGGGAGCAGTCTACGAGCAGTACTTC.

A remark on this clonotype: Mismatch with germline at one junction end may stem from a read error. The V and J genes are TRBV7-9 and TRBJ2-7; TRBD2 might be the D (5 bases). CDR1 SEHNR and CDR2 FQNEAQ come from the germline V gene (reference sequence). The CDR3 covers 14 residues. CDR3 sequence: CASSLASLNYEQYF. The CDR3 DNA reads TGTGCCAGCAGCCTAGCCAGCTTAAACTACGAGCAGTACTTC. Filled out from reference TRBV7-9 and TRBJ2-7, the complete variable domain reads DTGVSQNPRHKITKRGQNVTFRCDPISEHNRLYWYRQTLGQGPEFLTYFQNEAQLEKSRLLSDRFSAERPKGSFSTLEIQRTEQGDSAMYLCASSLASLNYEQYFGPGTRLTVT.

Only a few counts were recorded for this clonotype. The chain employs TRBV3-1 and TRBJ2-1; 8 bases agree with TRBD2. Trimming removed 6 bases from V and 7 bases from J; junction bases left unmatched: 11. In germline, CDR1 is LGHDT, CDR2 YNNKEL (reference sequence). CDR3 length equals 15 residues. CDR3 sequence reads: CASSPTGTRTNEQFF. The CDR3 nucleotides are TGTGCCAGCAGTCCGACCGGGACTAGAACGAATGAGCAGTTCTTC.

The V call is TRBV6-5, the J call TRBJ1-5; the D is unclear. V was cut by 0 bases and J by 9 bases, with 9 bases left in between. Germline CDR1 and CDR2: MNHEY and SVGAGI. The CDR3 length is 13 residues. The CDR3 coding sequence is TGTGCCAGCAGTTACTCAGGGCATCGGCCCCAGCATTTT. This gives the protein CASSYSGHRPQHF.

The V and J genes are TRBV11-1 and TRBJ2-2; possible D gene TRBD2, 5 bases. Germline lookup yields CDR1 SGHAT and CDR2 FQDESV (reference sequence). The CDR3 contains 16 residues. Trimming left V 0 bases short and J 6 bases short, with 14 bases between. CDR3 DNA sequence: TGTGCCAGCAGCTTAGCGCGAGGACTCAGCTCCGGGGAGCTGTTTTTT. Translating it yields CASSLARGLSSGELFF.

This chain links TRBV29-1 with TRBJ2-2; weak D call: TRBD1 (6 bases). This CDR3 has 14 amino acids. Deletions cut 7 bases from V and 1 base from J, with 13 bases between. CDR1 and CDR2 from the germline V gene are SQVTM and ANQGSEA. CDR3 in amino acids: CSARRGENTGELFF. CDR3 DNA: TGCAGCGCTCGCAGGGGCGAGAACACCGGGGAGCTGTTTTTT.

The chain employs TRBV9 and TRBJ2-1; D gene uncertain. The CDR3 is made up of 16 amino acids. The V gene lost 1 base and the J gene lost 2 bases, with 13 bases spanning the gap. Germline V gene lookup returns CDR1 SGDLS and CDR2 YYNGEE. CDR3 region: CASSVSLPDAYNEQFF. CDR3 sequence (DNA): TGTGCCAGCAGCGTAAGTTTGCCGGACGCCTACAATGAGCAGTTCTTC.

This clonotype was detected once. V is TRBV12-3 or TRBV12-4 and J is TRBJ2-5; perhaps D is TRBD1 or TRBD2 (5 bases each). The CDR3 length is 12 residues. The V end lost 8 bases, the J end lost 11 bases, and 18 bases lay between the germline ends. For the CDR3, the DNA is TGTGCCAGCCAACGAGGGACGGGTGAGCAGTACTTC. As protein: CASQRGTGEQYF.

V and J are TRBV29-1 and TRBJ2-1; either TRBD1 or TRBD2 may supply D (5 bases each). This CDR3 spans 15 amino acids. The V end lost 4 bases, the J end lost 3 bases, and 16 bases lay between the germline ends. CDR1 is SQVTM and CDR2 is ANQGSEA in the germline V gene. For the CDR3, the DNA is TGCAGCGTTGGATTCGAGGGGCCCTACTACAATGAGCAGTTCTTC. This codes for CSVGFEGPYYNEQFF.

V usage is TRBV7-2 and J usage is TRBJ2-5, with 8 positions matching TRBD2. V was clipped by 5 bases and J by 0 bases; unmatched bases: 11. The CDR3 totals 17 residues. Germline CDR1 is SGHTA and CDR2 is FQGNSA. CDR3 sequence reads: CASSPSRASGYQETQYF. The CDR3 DNA follows: TGTGCCAGCAGCCCAAGTCGGGCTAGCGGGTACCAAGAGACCCAGTACTTC. Complete variable domain (other parts from reference TRBV7-2 and TRBJ2-5): GAGVSQSPSNKVTEKGKDVELRCDPISGHTALYWYRQSLGQGLEFLIYFQGNSAPDKSGLPSDRFSAERTGGSVSTLTIQRTQQEDSAVYLCASSPSRASGYQETQYFGPGTRLLVL.